This TCR beta chain was found in a study of OX40 agonist ivuxolimab in advanced cancers. Overall study: Therapy given before enrollment (anti-PD-1, anti-PD-L1 or anti-CTLA-4) was allowed, and 40% to 45% had some. Partial responses were seen in three patients, one with hepatocellular carcinoma and two with cutaneous melanoma. Points from the study as a whole: CD4+ and CD8+ T cells in blood underwent clonal expansion by week 6 at 0.1 to 3.0 mg/kg.

Concerning this clone itself: Its antigen is currently unknown.

Blood specimens came from baseline, cycle 4 day 1, and cycle 7 day 1. Clones were sequenced by immunoSEQ multiplex PCR, and TCRdb holds only the in-frame ones, with some missing. The sample records roughly 49,000 clones, 88% being singletons. The germline gives CDR1 LNHDA, CDR2 SQIVND (reference sequence). Losses at the gene ends were 7 bases for V and 6 bases for J; bases not matched to a gene: 18. CDR3 length: 19 amino acids. The source was CD4+ or CD8+ T cells sorted from blood, collected in a trial of the OX40 agonist ivuxolimab. This receptor was taken from an adult with an advanced solid tumor such as melanoma, head and neck, liver or kidney cancer. V gene TRBV19 combines with J gene TRBJ2-2; 12 positions agree with TRBD2. Written as DNA, the CDR3 is TGTGCCAGTATAGGGGCCGGGACTAGCGGGTTAAGACGGCCCGGGGAGCTGTTTTTT. Its translation is CASIGAGTSGLRRPGELFF.